The clone carrying this T cell receptor beta chain was picked up many times. The target antigen is unknown. Libraries for TCRalpha and TCRbeta carried sample barcodes and unique molecular identifiers via 5'RACE. One entry per CDR3 protein results from TCRdb running MiXCR on the 5' RACE reads. The table records about 310,000 distinct CDR3 sequences, approximately 15% of them present only once. This CDR3 is built from 15 residues. J was trimmed by 5 bases and V by 5 bases; bases with no gene match: 4. Germline values: CDR1 SGHTA, CDR2 FQGNSA. The entry originates in a study of T-cell memory formation after mild COVID-19. Study-wide findings and caveats: Mainly in CM and EM were contracting CD4+ clones; CD8+ were in EMRA.

The gene calls are TRBV7-2 and TRBJ2-1, with 12 nucleotides matching TRBD2. This TCR came from a man aged 18 to 35 who had mild COVID-19 (a few samples of this study predate the infection). Cell type and time point are not known. Sequencing used PBMCs or a T cell subset sorted from them (not recorded which). The CDR3 DNA reads as TGTGCCAGCAGCAATCTAGCGGGGGGGCACAATGAGCAGTTCTTC. Encoded protein: CASSNLAGGHNEQFF. The complete variable domain, with remaining parts taken from reference TRBV7-2 and TRBJ2-1, reads GAGVSQSPSNKVTEKGKDVELRCDPISGHTALYWYRQSLGQGLEFLIYFQGNSAPDKSGLPSDRFSAERTGGSVSTLTIQRTQQEDSAVYLCASSNLAGGHNEQFFGPGTRLTVL.